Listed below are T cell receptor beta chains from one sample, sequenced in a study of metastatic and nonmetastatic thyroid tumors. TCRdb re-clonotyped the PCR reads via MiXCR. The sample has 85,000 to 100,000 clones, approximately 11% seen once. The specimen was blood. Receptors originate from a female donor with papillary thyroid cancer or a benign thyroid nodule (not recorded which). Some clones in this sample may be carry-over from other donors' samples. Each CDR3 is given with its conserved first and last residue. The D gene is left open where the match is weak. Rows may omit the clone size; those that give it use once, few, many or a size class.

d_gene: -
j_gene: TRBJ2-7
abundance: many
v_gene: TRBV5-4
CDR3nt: TGTGCCAGCAGTTCGGGCAGGGCTAGCAAGTACGAGCAGTACTTC
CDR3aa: CASSSGRASKYEQYF

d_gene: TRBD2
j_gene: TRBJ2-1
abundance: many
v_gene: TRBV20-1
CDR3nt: TGCAGTGCTACCCCTATGCGGGGTAGCGGGAGGCGGGATTTTGGGCAGTTCTTC
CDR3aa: CSATPMRGSGRRDFGQFF

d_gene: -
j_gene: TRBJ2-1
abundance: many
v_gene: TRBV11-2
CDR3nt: TGTGCCAGCAGACCAACTGGGGTATATGAGCAGTTCTTC
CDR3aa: CASRPTGVYEQFF

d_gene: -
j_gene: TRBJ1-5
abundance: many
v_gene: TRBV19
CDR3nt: TGTGCCAGTAGTATGGGTAATCAGCCCCAGCATTTT
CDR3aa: CASSMGNQPQHF

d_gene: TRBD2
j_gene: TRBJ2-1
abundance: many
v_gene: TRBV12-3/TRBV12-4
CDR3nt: TGTGCCAGCAGTTCAGAGACTAGCGGGTGGAACAATGAGCAGTTCTTC
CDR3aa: CASSSETSGWNNEQFF

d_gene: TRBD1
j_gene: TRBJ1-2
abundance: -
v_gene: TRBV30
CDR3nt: TGTGCCTGGAGCTTGAACAGGGGAGGCTACACCTTC
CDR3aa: CAWSLNRGGYTF

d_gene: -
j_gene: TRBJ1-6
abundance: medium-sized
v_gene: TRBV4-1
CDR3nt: TGCGCCAGCAGCCACGCTGAAAATTCACCCCTCCACTTT
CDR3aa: CASSHAENSPLHF

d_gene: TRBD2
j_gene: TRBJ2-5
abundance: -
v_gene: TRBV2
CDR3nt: TGTGCCAGCAGTGAAGGAGGCGGGGGGAAAGAGACCCAGTACTTC
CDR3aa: CASSEGGGGKETQYF

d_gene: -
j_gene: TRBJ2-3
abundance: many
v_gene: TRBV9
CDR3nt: TGTGCCAGCAGCGTGGAGGAGGGCCCGTCTAGCACAGATACGCAGTATTTT
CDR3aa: CASSVEEGPSSTDTQYF

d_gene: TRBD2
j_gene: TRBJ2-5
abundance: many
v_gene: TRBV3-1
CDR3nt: TGTGCCAGCAGTCTCCGGGGCGGGGGGCCCCAAGAGACCCAGTACTTC
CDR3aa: CASSLRGGGPQETQYF

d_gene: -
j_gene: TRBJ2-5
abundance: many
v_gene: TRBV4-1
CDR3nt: TGCGCCAGCAGCACAGGATATCAAGAGACCCAGTACTTC
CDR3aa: CASSTGYQETQYF

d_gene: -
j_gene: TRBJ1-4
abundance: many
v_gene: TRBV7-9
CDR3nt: TGTGCCAGCAGCTTAGGACGGACCAATGAAAAACTGTTTTTT
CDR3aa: CASSLGRTNEKLFF

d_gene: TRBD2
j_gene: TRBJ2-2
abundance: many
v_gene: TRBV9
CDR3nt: TGTGCCAGCAGCCTGGGGGGGACGCCAGCGGCGTACGGGGAGCTGTTTTTT
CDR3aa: CASSLGGTPAAYGELFF